This T cell receptor (beta chain) was identified in a study of human thymus T cells. Thymic material originated from resections removed in the course of corrective heart surgery. V lost 7 bases, J lost 4 bases, and 18 bases lay in between. The germline V gene has CDR1 WSHSY and CDR2 SAAADI. CDR3 size: 15 residues. TCRdb's copy holds only in-frame clones and misses some; the assay was immunoSEQ multiplex PCR. The profile shows around 70,000 clones, approximately 95% of them singletons. The V gene is TRBV10-2, the J gene TRBJ2-3; D is ambiguous. The TCR sequence derives from a girl under three years old with a congenital heart defect but otherwise immunologically healthy. Sequenced sample: thymus tissue. This CDR3 is CASIGRRAISDTQYF. The CDR3 bases are TGCGCCAGCATCGGTCGACGTGCAATTTCAGATACGCAGTATTTT.